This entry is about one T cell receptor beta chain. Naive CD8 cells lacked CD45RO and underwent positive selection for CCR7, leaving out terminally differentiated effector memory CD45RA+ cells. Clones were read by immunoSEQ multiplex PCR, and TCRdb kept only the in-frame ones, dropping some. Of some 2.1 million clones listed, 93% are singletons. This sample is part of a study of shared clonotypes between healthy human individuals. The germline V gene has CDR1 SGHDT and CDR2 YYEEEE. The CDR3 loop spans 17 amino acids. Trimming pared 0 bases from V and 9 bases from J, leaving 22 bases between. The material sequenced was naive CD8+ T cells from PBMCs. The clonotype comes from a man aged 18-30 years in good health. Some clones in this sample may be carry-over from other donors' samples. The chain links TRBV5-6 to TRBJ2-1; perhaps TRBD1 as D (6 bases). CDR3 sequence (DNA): TGTGCCAGCAGCTTGGTAGTCGGGAAGATGGAAGGGGGTGAGCAGTTCTTC. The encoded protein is CASSLVVGKMEGGEQFF.